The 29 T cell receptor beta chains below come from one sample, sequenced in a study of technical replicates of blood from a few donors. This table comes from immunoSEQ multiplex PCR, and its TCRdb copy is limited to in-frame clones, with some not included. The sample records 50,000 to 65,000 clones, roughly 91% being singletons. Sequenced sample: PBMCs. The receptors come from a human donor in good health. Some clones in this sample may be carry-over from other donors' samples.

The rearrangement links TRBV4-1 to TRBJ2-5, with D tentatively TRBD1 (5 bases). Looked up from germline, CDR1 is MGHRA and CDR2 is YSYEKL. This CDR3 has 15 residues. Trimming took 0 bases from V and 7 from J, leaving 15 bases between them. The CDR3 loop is CASSQEGRDMGTQYF. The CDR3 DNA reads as TGCGCCAGCAGCCAAGAGGGCAGGGATATGGGGACCCAGTACTTC.

CDR3 in amino acids: CAWSRERGTGELFF. CDR3 bases: TGTGCCTGGAGTCGGGAGCGGGGCACCGGGGAGCTGTTTTTT. The chain has TRBV30 and TRBJ2-2, with 7 bases lining up with TRBD2. The V gene end was trimmed by 2 bases and the J gene end by 4 bases; junction bases not matched to a gene: 4. Germline V lookup: CDR1 GTSNPN, CDR2 SVGIG (reference sequence). The CDR3 covers 14 residues.

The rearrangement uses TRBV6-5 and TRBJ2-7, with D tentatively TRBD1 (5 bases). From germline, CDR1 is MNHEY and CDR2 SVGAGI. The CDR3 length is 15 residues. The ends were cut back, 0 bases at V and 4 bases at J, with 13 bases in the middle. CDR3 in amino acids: CASSYSSRVPYEQYF. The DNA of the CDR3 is TGTGCCAGCAGTTACTCGTCCAGGGTGCCATACGAGCAGTACTTC.

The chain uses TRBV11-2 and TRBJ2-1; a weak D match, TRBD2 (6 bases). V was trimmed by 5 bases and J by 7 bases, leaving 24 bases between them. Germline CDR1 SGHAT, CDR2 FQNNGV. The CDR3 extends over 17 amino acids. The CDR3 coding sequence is TGTGCCAGCAGCGCGCCTTATAGCGGTTACTTACAAAATGAGCAGTTCTTC. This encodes CASSAPYSGYLQNEQFF.

The CDR3 DNA reads TGTGCCAGCAGCTGGGTCGGGGGGTTCACAGATACGCAGTATTTT. Translated, it gives CASSWVGGFTDTQYF. The genes are TRBV7-2 and TRBJ2-3, with 7 bases lining up with TRBD2. The trim removed 4 bases at V and 2 bases at J, leaving 6 bases unmatched. The CDR3 loop spans 15 amino acids. Germline V gene sequence: CDR1 SGHTA, CDR2 FQGNSA.

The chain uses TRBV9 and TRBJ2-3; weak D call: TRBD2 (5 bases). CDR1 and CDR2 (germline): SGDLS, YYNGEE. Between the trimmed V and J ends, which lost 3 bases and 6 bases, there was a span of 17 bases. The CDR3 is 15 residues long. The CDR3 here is CASSGGLLRVDTQYF. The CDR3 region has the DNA TGTGCCAGCAGCGGAGGGCTTCTTAGGGTGGATACGCAGTATTTT.

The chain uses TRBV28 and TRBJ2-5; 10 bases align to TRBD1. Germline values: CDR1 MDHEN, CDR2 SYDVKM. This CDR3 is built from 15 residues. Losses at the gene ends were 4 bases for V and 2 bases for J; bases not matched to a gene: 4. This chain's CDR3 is CASSSRDRGQETQYF. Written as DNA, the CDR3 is TGTGCCAGCAGTTCGCGGGACAGGGGACAAGAGACCCAGTACTTC.

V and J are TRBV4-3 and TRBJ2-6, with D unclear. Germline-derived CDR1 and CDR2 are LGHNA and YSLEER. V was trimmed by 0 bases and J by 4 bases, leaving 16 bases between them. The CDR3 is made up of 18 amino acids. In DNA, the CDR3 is TGCGCCAGCAGCCAAGAGGCAACGAGGCGCACGGGGGCCAACGTCCTGACTTTC. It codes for CASSQEATRRTGANVLTF.

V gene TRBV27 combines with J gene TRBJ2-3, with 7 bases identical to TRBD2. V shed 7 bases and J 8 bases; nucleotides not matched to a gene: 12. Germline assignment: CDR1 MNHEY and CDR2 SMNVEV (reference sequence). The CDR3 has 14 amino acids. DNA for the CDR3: TGTGCCAGCATCCCTAGCGGCACCAGGGCTACGCAGTATTTT. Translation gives CASIPSGTRATQYF.

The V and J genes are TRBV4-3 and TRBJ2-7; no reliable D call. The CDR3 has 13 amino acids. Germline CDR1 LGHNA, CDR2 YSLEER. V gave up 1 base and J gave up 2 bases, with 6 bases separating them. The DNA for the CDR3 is TGCGCCAGCAGCCAAGGGCAGGCCTACGAGCAGTACTTC. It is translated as CASSQGQAYEQYF.

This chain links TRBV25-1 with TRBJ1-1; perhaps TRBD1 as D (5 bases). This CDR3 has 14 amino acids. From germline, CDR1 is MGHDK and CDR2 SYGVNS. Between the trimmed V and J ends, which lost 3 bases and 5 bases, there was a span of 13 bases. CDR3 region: CASSDGQGRTEAFF. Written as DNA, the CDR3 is TGTGCCAGCAGTGACGGGCAGGGCAGGACTGAAGCTTTCTTT.

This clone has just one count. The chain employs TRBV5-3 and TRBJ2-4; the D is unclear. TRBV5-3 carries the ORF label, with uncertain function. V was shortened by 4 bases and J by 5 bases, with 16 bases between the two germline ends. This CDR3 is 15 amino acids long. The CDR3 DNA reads TGTGCCAGAAGCCCGCACCCCGGCGAGGAAAACATTCAGTACTTC. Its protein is CARSPHPGEENIQYF.

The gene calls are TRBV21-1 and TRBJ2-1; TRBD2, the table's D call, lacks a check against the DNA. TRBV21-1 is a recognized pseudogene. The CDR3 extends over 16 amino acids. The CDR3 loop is CASSKKTASGGNEQFF. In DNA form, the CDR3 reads TGTGCCAGCAGCAAAAAGACGGCTAGCGGGGGGAATGAGCAGTTCTTC.

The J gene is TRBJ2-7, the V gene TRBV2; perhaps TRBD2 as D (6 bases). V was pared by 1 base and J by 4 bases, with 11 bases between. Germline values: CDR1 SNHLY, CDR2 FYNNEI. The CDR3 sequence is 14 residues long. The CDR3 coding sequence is TGTGCCAGCAGTGAAGGCGGGAATAGATACGAGCAGTACTTC. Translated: CASSEGGNRYEQYF. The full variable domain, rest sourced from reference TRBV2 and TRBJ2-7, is EPEVTQTPSHQVTQMGQEVILRCVPISNHLYFYWYRQILGQKVEFLVSFYNNEISEKSEIFDDQFSVERPDGSNFTLKIRSTKLEDSAMYFCASSEGGNRYEQYFGPGTRLTVT.

CDR3 nucleotides: TGTGCCAGCAGCCCGGACTTCCAAGAGACCCAGTACTTC. This sequence encodes CASSPDFQETQYF. V and J are TRBV7-2 and TRBJ2-5; D perhaps matches TRBD2 (5 bases). There are 13 residues in the CDR3. Germline lookup yields CDR1 SGHTA and CDR2 FQGNSA. Trimming took 5 bases from V and 1 from J, leaving 8 bases between them.

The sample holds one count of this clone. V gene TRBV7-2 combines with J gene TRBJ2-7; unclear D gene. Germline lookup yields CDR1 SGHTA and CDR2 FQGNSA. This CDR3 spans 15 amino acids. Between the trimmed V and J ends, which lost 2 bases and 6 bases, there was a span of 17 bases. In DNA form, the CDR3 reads TGTGCCAGCAGCTTAAATCGAGGATCGTTGGGCGAGCAGTACTTC. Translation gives CASSLNRGSLGEQYF.

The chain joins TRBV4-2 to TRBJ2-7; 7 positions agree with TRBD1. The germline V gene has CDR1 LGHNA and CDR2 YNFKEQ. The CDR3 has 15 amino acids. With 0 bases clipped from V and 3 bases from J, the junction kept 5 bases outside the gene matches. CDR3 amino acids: CASSQEEQGFYEQYF. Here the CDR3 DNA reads TGTGCCAGCAGCCAAGAAGAACAGGGGTTCTACGAGCAGTACTTC.

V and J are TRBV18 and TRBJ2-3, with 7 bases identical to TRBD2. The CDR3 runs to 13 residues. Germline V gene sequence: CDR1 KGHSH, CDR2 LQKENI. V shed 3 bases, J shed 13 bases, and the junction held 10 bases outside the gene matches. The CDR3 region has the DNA TGTGCCAGCTCACCGGGAGGGACGGAACGCGAGTATTTT. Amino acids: CASSPGGTEREYF.

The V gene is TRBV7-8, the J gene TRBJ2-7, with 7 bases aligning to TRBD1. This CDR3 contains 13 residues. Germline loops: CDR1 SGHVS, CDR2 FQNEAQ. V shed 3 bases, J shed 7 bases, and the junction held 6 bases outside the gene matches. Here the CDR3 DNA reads TGTGCCAGCAGCTTGGGACAGACCTCGGAGCAGTACTTC. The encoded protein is CASSLGQTSEQYF.

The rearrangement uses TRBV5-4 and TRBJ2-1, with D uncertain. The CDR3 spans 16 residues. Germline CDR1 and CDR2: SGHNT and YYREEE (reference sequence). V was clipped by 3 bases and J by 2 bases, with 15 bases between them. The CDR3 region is CASSYATVFTYNEQFF. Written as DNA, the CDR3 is TGTGCCAGCAGCTACGCGACTGTATTCACCTACAATGAGCAGTTCTTC.

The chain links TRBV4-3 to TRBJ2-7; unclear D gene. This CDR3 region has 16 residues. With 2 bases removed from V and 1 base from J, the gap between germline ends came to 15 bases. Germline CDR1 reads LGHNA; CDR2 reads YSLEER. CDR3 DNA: TGCGCCAGCAGCCAAACCTACTCCCAGGTGTCCTACGAGCAGTACTTC. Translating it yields CASSQTYSQVSYEQYF.

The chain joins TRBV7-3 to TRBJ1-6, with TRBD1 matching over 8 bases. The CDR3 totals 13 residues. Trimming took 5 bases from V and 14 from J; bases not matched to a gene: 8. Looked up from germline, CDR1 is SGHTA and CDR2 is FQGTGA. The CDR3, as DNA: TGTGCCAGCAGCCCCGGACAGGGACTCACCCTCCACTTT. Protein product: CASSPGQGLTLHF.

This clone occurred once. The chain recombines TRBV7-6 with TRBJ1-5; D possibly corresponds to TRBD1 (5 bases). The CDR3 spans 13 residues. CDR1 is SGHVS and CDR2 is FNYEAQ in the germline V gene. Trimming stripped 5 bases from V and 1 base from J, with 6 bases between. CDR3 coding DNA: TGTGCCAGCAGCCGGGGGAGCAATCAGCCCCAGCATTTT. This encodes CASSRGSNQPQHF.

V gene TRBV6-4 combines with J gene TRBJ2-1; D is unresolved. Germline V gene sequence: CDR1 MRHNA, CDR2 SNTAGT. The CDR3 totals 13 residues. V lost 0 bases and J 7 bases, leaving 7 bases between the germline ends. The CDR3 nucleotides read TGTGCCAGCAGTGACTCCGACTGGAATGAGCAGTTCTTC. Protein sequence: CASSDSDWNEQFF.

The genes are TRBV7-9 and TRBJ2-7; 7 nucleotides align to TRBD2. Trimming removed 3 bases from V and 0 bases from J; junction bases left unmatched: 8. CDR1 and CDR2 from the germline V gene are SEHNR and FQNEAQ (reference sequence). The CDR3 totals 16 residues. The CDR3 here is CASSLGGGRSSYEQYF. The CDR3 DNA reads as TGTGCCAGCAGCTTGGGGGGGGGTAGGAGCTCCTACGAGCAGTACTTC.

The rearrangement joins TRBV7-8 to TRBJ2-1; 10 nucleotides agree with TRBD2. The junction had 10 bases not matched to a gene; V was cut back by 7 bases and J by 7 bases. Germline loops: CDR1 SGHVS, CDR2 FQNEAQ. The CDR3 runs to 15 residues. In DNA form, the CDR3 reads TGTGCCAGCACCCGGCAGCGGGGGGGCACGAATGAGCAGTTCTTC. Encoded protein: CASTRQRGGTNEQFF.

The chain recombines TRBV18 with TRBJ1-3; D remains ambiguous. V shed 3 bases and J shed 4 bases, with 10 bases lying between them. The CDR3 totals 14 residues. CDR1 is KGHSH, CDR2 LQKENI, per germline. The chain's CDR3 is CASSPAGAGNTIYF. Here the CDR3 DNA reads TGTGCCAGCTCACCGGCGGGAGCCGGAAACACCATATATTTT.

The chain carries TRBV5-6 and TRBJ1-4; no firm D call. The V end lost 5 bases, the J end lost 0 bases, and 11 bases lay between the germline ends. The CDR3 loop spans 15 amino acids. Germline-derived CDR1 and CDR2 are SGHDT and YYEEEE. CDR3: CASRIKRATNEKLFF. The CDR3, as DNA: TGTGCCAGCAGGATTAAAAGAGCAACTAATGAAAAACTGTTTTTT.

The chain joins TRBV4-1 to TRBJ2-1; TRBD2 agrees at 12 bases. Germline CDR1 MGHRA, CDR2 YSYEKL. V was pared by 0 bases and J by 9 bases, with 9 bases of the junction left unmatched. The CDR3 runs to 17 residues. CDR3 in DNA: TGCGCCAGCAGCCAAGATAGGGTTCTAGCGGGGGGGTTTGAGCAGTTCTTC. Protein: CASSQDRVLAGGFEQFF.